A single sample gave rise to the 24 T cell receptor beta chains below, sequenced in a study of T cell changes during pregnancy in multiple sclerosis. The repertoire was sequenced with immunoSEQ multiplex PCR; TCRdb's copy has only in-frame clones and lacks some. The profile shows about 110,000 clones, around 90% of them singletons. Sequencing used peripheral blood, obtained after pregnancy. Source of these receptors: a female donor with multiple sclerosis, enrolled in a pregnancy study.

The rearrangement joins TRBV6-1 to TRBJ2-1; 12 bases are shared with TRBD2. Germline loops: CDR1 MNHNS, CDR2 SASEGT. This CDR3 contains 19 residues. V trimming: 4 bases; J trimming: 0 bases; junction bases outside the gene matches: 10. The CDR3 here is CASSGGRLAGAGSYNEQFF. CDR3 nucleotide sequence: TGTGCCAGCAGTGGGGGTCGACTAGCGGGGGCCGGCTCCTACAATGAGCAGTTCTTC.

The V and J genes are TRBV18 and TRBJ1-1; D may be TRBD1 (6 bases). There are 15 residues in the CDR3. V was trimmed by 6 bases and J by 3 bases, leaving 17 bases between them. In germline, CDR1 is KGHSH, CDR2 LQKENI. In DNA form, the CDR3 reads TGTGCCAGCTCCCGATACGTACGACAGGACACTGAAGCTTTCTTT. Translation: CASSRYVRQDTEAFF.

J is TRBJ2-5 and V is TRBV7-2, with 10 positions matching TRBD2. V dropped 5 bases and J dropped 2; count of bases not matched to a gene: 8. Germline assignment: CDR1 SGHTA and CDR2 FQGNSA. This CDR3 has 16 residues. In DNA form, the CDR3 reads TGTGCCAGCAGCCCCGGACTAGCGGTTCTTCAAGAGACCCAGTACTTC. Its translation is CASSPGLAVLQETQYF.

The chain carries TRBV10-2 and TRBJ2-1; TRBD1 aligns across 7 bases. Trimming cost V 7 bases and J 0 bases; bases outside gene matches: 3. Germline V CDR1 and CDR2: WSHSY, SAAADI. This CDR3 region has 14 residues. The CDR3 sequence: CASIRGSSYNEQFF. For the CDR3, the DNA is TGCGCCAGCATCAGGGGGAGCTCCTACAATGAGCAGTTCTTC.

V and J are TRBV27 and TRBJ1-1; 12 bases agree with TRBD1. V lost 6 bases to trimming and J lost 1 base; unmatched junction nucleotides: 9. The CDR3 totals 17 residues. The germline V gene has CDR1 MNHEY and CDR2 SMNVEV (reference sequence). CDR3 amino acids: CASRISRDRGPNTEAFF. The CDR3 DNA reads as TGTGCCAGCAGGATCTCCCGGGACAGGGGGCCGAACACTGAAGCTTTCTTT.

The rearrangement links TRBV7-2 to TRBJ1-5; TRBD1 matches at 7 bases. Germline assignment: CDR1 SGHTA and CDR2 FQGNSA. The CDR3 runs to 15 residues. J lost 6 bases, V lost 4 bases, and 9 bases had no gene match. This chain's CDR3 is CASSSRQGWGQPQHF. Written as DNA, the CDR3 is TGTGCCAGCAGCTCTCGACAGGGTTGGGGTCAGCCCCAGCATTTT.

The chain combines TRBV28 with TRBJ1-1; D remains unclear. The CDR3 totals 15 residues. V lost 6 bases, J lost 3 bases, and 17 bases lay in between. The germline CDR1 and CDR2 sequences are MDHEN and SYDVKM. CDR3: CASRRALLVDTEAFF. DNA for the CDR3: TGTGCCAGCAGGAGGGCCCTTTTGGTGGACACTGAAGCTTTCTTT.

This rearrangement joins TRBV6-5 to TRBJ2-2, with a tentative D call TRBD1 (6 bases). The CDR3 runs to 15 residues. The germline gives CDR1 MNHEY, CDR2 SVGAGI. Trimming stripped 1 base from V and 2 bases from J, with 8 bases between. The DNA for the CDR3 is TGTGCCAGCAGTTACTGGACAGAAAACACCGGGGAGCTGTTTTTT. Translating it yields CASSYWTENTGELFF.

The CDR3 bases are TGTGCCAGCAGCTTAAGAATGGGAGACACCGGGGAGCTGTTTTTT. Its translation: CASSLRMGDTGELFF. The rearrangement joins TRBV11-2 to TRBJ2-2; a possible D gene is TRBD2 (5 bases). Trimming shortened V by 2 bases and J by 3 bases, and 10 bases separated the two germline ends. Germline CDR1 reads SGHAT; CDR2 reads FQNNGV. The CDR3 spans 15 residues.

CDR3 coding DNA: TGTGCCAGCAGCTTATCCAGGAACACTGAAGCTTTCTTT. It encodes CASSLSRNTEAFF. This sequence joins TRBV11-2 and TRBJ1-1, with unresolved D. Germline V gene data show CDR1 as SGHAT and CDR2 as FQNNGV. The CDR3 contains 13 residues. V was trimmed by 2 bases and J by 1 base, leaving 5 bases between them.

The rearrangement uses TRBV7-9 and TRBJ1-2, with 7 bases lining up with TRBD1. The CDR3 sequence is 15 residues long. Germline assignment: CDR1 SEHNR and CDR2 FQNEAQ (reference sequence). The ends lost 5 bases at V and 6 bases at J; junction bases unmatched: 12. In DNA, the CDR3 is TGTGCCAGCAGCGACGACCTTGGCAGGGGGAATGGCTACACCTTC. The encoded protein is CASSDDLGRGNGYTF.

The CDR3 spells CASSDGQGTNSPLHF. CDR3 nucleotides: TGTGCCAGCAGTGACGGACAGGGGACTAATTCACCCCTCCACTTT. This chain joins TRBV6-1 and TRBJ1-6; 9 nucleotides align to TRBD1. From germline, CDR1 is MNHNS and CDR2 SASEGT. The CDR3 sequence is 15 residues long. The V and J ends lost 3 bases and 6 bases, in that order; junction bases with no gene match: 3.

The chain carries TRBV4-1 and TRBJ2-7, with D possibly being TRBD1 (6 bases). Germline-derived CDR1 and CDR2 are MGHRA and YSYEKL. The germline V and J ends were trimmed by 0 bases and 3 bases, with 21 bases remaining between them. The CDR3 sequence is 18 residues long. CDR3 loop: CASSQDWRTVRRRYEQYF. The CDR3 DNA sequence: TGCGCCAGCAGCCAAGATTGGAGGACAGTTCGTCGACGCTACGAGCAGTACTTC.

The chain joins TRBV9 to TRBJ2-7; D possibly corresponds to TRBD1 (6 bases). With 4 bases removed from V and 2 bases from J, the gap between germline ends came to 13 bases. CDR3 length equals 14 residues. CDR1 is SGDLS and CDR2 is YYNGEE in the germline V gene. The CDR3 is CASSNTPGAYEQYF. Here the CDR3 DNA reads TGTGCCAGCAGCAATACGCCAGGGGCCTACGAGCAGTACTTC.

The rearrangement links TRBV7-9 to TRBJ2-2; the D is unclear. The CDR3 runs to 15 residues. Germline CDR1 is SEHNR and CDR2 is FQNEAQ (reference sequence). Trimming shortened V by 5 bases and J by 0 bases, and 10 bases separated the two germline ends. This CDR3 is CASSVTAANTGELFF. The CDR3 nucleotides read TGTGCCAGCAGCGTGACTGCTGCGAACACCGGGGAGCTGTTTTTT.

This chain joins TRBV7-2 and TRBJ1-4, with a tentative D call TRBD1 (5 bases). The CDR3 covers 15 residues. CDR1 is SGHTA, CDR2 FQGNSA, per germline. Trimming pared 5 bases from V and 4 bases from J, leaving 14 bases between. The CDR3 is CASSRQGLDNEKLFF. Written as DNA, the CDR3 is TGTGCCAGCAGCCGTCAGGGTTTAGATAATGAAAAACTGTTTTTT.

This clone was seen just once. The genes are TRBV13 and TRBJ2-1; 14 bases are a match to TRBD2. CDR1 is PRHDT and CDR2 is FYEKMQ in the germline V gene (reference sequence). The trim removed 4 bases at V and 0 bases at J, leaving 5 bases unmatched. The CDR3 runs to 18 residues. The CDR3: CASSSTSGGVFSYNEQFF. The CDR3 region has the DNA TGTGCCAGCAGCTCGACTAGCGGGGGGGTTTTCTCCTACAATGAGCAGTTCTTC.

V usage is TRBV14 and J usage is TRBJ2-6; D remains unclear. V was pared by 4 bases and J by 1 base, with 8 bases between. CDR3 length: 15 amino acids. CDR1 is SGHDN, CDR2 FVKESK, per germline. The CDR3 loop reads CASSLQLSGANVLTF. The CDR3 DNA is TGTGCCAGCAGCCTACAGCTTTCTGGGGCCAACGTCCTGACTTTC.

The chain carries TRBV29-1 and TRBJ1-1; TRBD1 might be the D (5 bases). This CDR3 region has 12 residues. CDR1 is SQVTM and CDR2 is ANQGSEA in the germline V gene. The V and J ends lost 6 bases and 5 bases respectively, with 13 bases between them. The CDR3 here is CSVAWGGTEAFF. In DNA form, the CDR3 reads TGCAGCGTAGCCTGGGGGGGGACTGAAGCTTTCTTT.

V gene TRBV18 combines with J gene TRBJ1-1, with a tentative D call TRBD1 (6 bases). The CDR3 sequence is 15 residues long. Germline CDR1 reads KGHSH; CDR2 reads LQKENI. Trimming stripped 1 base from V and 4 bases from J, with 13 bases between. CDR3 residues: CASSPQGERGTEAFF. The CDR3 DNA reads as TGTGCCAGCTCACCACAGGGGGAGAGGGGCACTGAAGCTTTCTTT. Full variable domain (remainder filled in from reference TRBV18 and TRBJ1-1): NAGVMQNPRHLVRRRGQEARLRCSPMKGHSHVYWYRQLPEEGLKFMVYLQKENIIDESGMPKERFSAEFPKEGPSILRIQQVVRGDSAAYFCASSPQGERGTEAFFGQGTRLTVV.

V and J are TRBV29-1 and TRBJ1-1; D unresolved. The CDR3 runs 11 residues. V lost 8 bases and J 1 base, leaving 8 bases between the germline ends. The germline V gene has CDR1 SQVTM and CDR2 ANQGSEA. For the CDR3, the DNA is TGCAGCACTACAAGGAACACTGAAGCTTTCTTT. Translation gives CSTTRNTEAFF. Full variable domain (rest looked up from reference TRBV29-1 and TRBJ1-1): SAVISQKPSRDICQRGTSLTIQCQVDSQVTMMFWYRQQPGQSLTLIATANQGSEATYESGFVIDKFPISRPNLTFSTLTVSNMSPEDSSIYLCSTTRNTEAFFGQGTRLTVV.

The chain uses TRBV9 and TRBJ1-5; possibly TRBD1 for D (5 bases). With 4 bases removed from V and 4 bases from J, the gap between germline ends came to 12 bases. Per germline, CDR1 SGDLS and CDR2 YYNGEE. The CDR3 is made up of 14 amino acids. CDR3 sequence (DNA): TGTGCCAGCAGCCCAGACGGGGGTAATCAGCCCCAGCATTTT. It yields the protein CASSPDGGNQPQHF.

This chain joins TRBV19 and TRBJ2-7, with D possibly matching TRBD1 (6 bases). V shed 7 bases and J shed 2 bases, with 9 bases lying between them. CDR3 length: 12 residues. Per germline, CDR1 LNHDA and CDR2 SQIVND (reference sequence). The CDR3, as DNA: TGTGCCAGTAAGGGGGTTGCCTACGAGCAGTACTTC. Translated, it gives CASKGVAYEQYF. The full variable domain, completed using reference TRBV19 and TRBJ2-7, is DGGITQSPKYLFRKEGQNVTLSCEQNLNHDAMYWYRQDPGQGLRLIYYSQIVNDFQKGDIAEGYSVSREKKESFPLTVTSAQKNPTAFYLCASKGVAYEQYFGPGTRLTVT.

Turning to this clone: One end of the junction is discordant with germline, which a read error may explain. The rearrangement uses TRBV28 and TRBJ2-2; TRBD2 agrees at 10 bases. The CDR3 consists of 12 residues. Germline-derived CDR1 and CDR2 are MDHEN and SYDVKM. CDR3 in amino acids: CASSQAGGGLFF. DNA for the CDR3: TGTGCCAGCAGTCAAGCGGGAGGGGGGCTGTTTTTT.